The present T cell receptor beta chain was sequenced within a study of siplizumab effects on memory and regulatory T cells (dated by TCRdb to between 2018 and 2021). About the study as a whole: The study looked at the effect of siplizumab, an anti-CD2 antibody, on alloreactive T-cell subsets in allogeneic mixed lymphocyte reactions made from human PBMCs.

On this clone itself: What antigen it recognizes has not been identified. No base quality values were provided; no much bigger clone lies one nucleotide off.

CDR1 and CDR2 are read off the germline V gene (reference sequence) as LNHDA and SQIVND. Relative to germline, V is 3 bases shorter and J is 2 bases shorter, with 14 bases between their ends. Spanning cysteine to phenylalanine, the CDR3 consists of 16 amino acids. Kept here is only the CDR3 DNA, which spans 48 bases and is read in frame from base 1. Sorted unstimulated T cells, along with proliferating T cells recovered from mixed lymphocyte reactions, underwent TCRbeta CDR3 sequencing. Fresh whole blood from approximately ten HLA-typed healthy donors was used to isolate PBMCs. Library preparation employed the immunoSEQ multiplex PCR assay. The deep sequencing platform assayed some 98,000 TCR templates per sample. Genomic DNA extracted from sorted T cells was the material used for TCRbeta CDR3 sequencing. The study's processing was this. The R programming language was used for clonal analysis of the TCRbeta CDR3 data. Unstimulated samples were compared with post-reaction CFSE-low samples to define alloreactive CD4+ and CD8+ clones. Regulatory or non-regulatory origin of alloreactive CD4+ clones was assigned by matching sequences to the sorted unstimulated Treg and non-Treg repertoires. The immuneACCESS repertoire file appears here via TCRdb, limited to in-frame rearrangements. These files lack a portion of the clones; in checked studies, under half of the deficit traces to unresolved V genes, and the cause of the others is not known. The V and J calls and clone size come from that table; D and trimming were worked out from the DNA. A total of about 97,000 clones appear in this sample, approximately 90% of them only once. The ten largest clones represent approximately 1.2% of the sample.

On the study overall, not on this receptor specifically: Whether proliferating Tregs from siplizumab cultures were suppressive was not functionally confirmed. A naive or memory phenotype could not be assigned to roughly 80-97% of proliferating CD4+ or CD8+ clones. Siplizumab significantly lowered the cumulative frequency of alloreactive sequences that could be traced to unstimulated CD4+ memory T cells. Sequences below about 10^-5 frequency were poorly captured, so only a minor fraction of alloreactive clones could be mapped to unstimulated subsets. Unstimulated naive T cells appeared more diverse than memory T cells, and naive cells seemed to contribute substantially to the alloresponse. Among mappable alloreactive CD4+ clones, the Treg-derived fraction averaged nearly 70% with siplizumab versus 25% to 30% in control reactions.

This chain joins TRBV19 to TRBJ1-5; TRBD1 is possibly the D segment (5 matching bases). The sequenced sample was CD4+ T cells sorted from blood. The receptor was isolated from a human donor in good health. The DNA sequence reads TGTGCCAGTAGTATGGGCCCGGGGCTTGGCAATCAGCCCCAGCATTTT. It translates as CASSMGPGLGNQPQHF. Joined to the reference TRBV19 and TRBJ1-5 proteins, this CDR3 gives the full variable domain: DGGITQSPKYLFRKEGQNVTLSCEQNLNHDAMYWYRQDPGQGLRLIYYSQIVNDFQKGDIAEGYSVSREKKESFPLTVTSAQKNPTAFYLCASSMGPGLGNQPQHFGDGTRLSIL.